These T cell receptor beta chains were read from a single sample in a study of T cell responses to AZD1222 COVID-19 vaccine. This table comes from immunoSEQ multiplex PCR, and its TCRdb copy is limited to in-frame clones, with some not included. The sample lists 130,000 or so clones; about 94% were seen once. The specimen comprised peripheral blood, sampled on day 0 of AZD1222 vaccination. The receptors stem from an adult in good health. CDR3s include the opening cysteine and the closing phenylalanine or tryptophan. The D gene is left open where the match is weak. A clone size is listed for some rows: how often the clone was seen (once, few, many), or a class if it is expanded.

d_call	j_call	clone_size	v_call	cdr3_aa	cdr3_nt
NA	TRBJ1-5	NA	TRBV6-1	CASSEVSNQPQHF	TGTGCCAGCAGTGAAGTCAGCAATCAGCCCCAGCATTTT
TRBD1	TRBJ2-7	NA	TRBV24-1	CATSDSVGDRNYEQYF	TGTGCCACCAGTGACTCCGTAGGGGACAGAAATTACGAGCAGTACTTC
NA	TRBJ1-2	NA	TRBV2	CASSEALRASDYGYTF	TGTGCCAGCAGTGAAGCGCTTCGAGCGTCGGACTATGGCTACACCTTC
NA	TRBJ1-4	NA	TRBV19	CASSKGTTNEKLFF	TGTGCCAGTAGTAAGGGTACAACTAATGAAAAACTGTTTTTT
NA	TRBJ2-7	NA	TRBV27	CASSLSWGRARYF	TGTGCCAGCAGTTTATCGTGGGGTAGGGCCAGGTACTTC
NA	TRBJ1-4	NA	TRBV7-9	CASSEPEAREKLFF	TGTGCCAGCAGCGAGCCCGAGGCGAGGGAAAAACTGTTTTTT
NA	TRBJ1-3	NA	TRBV9	CASSVGQAGNTIYF	TGTGCCAGCAGCGTAGGACAAGCGGGAAACACCATATATTTT
NA	TRBJ2-1	NA	TRBV11-2	CASSLVIRSWDEQFF	TGTGCCAGCAGCTTAGTGATTAGGTCCTGGGATGAGCAGTTCTTC
NA	TRBJ2-4	NA	TRBV30	CAWSGGSGINIQYF	TGTGCCTGGAGTGGAGGGAGTGGTATAAACATTCAGTACTTC
NA	TRBJ1-5	NA	TRBV5-6	CASSLAGDFNQPQHF	TGTGCCAGCAGCTTGGCCGGGGATTTCAATCAGCCCCAGCATTTT
NA	TRBJ2-7	NA	TRBV30	CAWSVGTNLGYEQYF	TGTGCCTGGAGTGTCGGGACCAATTTAGGCTACGAGCAGTACTTC
TRBD1	TRBJ1-1	few	TRBV6-2/TRBV6-3	CASSKQGHTEAFF	TGTGCCAGCAGCAAACAGGGGCACACTGAAGCTTTCTTT
TRBD1	TRBJ1-1	NA	TRBV5-1	CASSLDRGLNTEAFF	TGCGCCAGCAGCTTGGACAGGGGGCTGAACACTGAAGCTTTCTTT
NA	TRBJ2-2	NA	TRBV28	CASTPYSSGELFF	TGTGCCAGCACCCCCTATTCCTCCGGGGAGCTGTTTTTT
NA	TRBJ2-7	once	TRBV5-6	CASSLVSGAKRARDEQYF	TGTGCCAGCAGCTTGGTTTCAGGGGCGAAGCGGGCGAGGGACGAGCAGTACTTC
NA	TRBJ1-1	NA	TRBV18	CASSRSSDLEAFF	TGTGCCAGCTCACGGTCTAGCGACCTTGAAGCTTTCTTT
NA	TRBJ1-2	NA	TRBV12-5	CASDLPGNAYGYTF	TGTGCTAGTGATCTCCCAGGGAACGCCTATGGCTACACCTTC
NA	TRBJ2-7	NA	TRBV2	CASSPRGAREQYF	TGTGCCAGCAGTCCTCGGGGGGCGCGGGAGCAGTACTTC
TRBD1	TRBJ1-5	NA	TRBV5-4	CASSPGQGQNQPQHF	TGTGCCAGCAGCCCGGGACAGGGCCAAAATCAGCCCCAGCATTTT
NA	TRBJ1-5	NA	TRBV27	CASSFKGVNQPQHF	TGTGCCAGCAGTTTCAAAGGGGTCAATCAGCCCCAGCATTTT
NA	TRBJ1-5	NA	TRBV7-2	CASSTGPLQPQHF	TGTGCCAGCAGCACAGGACCACTACAGCCCCAGCATTTT
TRBD2	TRBJ2-1	NA	TRBV3-1/TRBV3-2	CASTKRTSGRKTSTQPQFF	TGTGCCAGCACCAAAAGGACTAGCGGGAGGAAAACGAGCACCCAACCCCAGTTCTTC
TRBD1	TRBJ2-7	once	TRBV29-1	CSVARQGGEQYF	TGCAGCGTTGCAAGACAGGGGGGGGAGCAGTACTTC
NA	TRBJ2-1	NA	TRBV27	CASSSIQGYEGEQFF	TGTGCCAGCAGTTCCATACAGGGATACGAGGGAGAGCAGTTCTTC
NA	TRBJ1-5	NA	TRBV19	CASSISGSNQPQHF	TGTGCCAGTAGTATTTCGGGGTCCAATCAGCCCCAGCATTTT
NA	TRBJ1-2	NA	TRBV5-1	CASSDTVYGYTF	TGCGCCAGCAGCGATACGGTTTATGGCTACACCTTC
NA	TRBJ2-1	NA	TRBV12-5	CASGLDPPRKNEQFF	TGTGCTAGTGGTTTGGACCCCCCCCGAAAGAATGAGCAGTTCTTC
NA	TRBJ2-2	NA	TRBV4-3	CASSQSRVEGVPGELFF	TGCGCCAGCAGCCAAAGTCGTGTTGAGGGAGTCCCCGGGGAGCTGTTTTTT
NA	TRBJ1-3	NA	TRBV7-9	CASSLMSANTIYF	TGTGCCAGCAGCTTAATGTCAGCTAACACCATATATTTT
TRBD1	TRBJ2-3	NA	TRBV5-8	CASSLSGGPRWDTQYF	TGTGCCAGCAGCTTATCAGGGGGACCCCGATGGGATACGCAGTATTTT
NA	TRBJ2-7	NA	TRBV6-5	CASRQGKGEQYF	TGTGCCAGCAGGCAGGGGAAAGGCGAGCAGTACTTC
NA	TRBJ1-5	NA	TRBV28	CASRVFGDSNQPQHF	TGTGCCAGCAGAGTTTTCGGGGATAGCAATCAGCCCCAGCATTTT
NA	TRBJ2-5	NA	TRBV4-3	CASSQDLPSYQETQYF	TGCGCCAGCAGCCAAGATCTGCCGTCGTACCAAGAGACCCAGTACTTC
TRBD1	TRBJ2-1	NA	TRBV4-1	CASSQEPGQGYNEQFF	TGCGCCAGCAGCCAAGAACCGGGACAGGGGTACAATGAGCAGTTCTTC
TRBD1	TRBJ1-2	NA	TRBV5-1	CASSPSPDRGWYGYTF	TGCGCCAGCAGCCCCTCGCCGGACAGGGGTTGGTATGGCTACACCTTC
NA	TRBJ1-3	NA	TRBV19	CASSRGRRASGNTIYF	TGTGCCAGTAGTAGGGGCCGACGGGCCTCTGGAAACACCATATATTTT
NA	TRBJ1-1	NA	TRBV3-1/TRBV3-2	CASSPIGGFTEAFF	TGTGCCAGCAGCCCCATCGGGGGATTCACTGAAGCTTTCTTT
NA	TRBJ1-6	NA	TRBV3-1/TRBV3-2	CASSQALRTFSYNSPLHF	TGTGCCAGCAGCCAAGCCCTGAGGACCTTCTCCTATAATTCACCCCTCCACTTT
NA	TRBJ1-4	once	TRBV30	CAWSPGTAKREKLFF	TGTGCCTGGTCTCCAGGGACCGCCAAGAGGGAAAAACTGTTTTTT
NA	TRBJ1-2	NA	TRBV14	CASSQVIGELYGYTF	TGTGCCAGCAGCCAAGTTATTGGGGAGTTATATGGCTACACCTTC
TRBD1	TRBJ2-7	NA	TRBV7-9	CASSLPGQLSSYEQYF	TGTGCCAGCAGCTTGCCGGGACAGTTGAGCTCCTACGAGCAGTACTTC
TRBD2	TRBJ2-1	NA	TRBV3-1/TRBV3-2	CASSPLAGGFSYNEQFF	TGTGCCAGCAGCCCCCTAGCGGGGGGTTTTTCCTACAATGAGCAGTTCTTC
NA	TRBJ2-7	NA	TRBV30	CAWSVGNPKYF	TGTGCCTGGAGTGTAGGTAACCCGAAGTACTTC
NA	TRBJ2-3	once	TRBV6-5	CASSPGTVTDTQYF	TGTGCCAGCAGTCCTGGGACTGTTACAGATACGCAGTATTTT
TRBD2	TRBJ2-5	once	TRBV5-1	CASSLFTSGETQYF	TGCGCCAGCAGCTTGTTCACTAGCGGAGAGACCCAGTACTTC
NA	TRBJ2-2	NA	TRBV9	CASSSRGVSGELFF	TGTGCCAGCAGCTCCCGTGGGGTATCCGGGGAGCTGTTTTTT
NA	TRBJ1-4	NA	TRBV18	CASSSTRGDEKLFF	TGTGCCAGCTCATCCACGCGAGGGGATGAAAAACTGTTTTTT
NA	TRBJ2-7	NA	TRBV7-3	CASSLSPQYEQYF	TGTGCCAGCAGCTTAAGTCCCCAATACGAGCAGTACTTC
TRBD1	TRBJ1-4	NA	TRBV19	CASSTTGESSTNEKLFF	TGTGCCAGTAGTACGACAGGGGAATCTTCAACTAATGAAAAACTGTTTTTT
TRBD1	TRBJ1-4	NA	TRBV27	CASSPETGVATNEKLFF	TGTGCCAGCAGTCCCGAGACAGGGGTGGCAACTAATGAAAAACTGTTTTTT
TRBD2	TRBJ2-2	NA	TRBV10-3	CAISTGRGGPGELFF	TGTGCCATCAGTACTGGCCGGGGGGGCCCCGGGGAGCTGTTTTTT
TRBD1	TRBJ1-1	NA	TRBV7-9	CASSRDRGRDTEAFF	TGTGCCAGCAGCCGGGACAGGGGGCGAGACACTGAAGCTTTCTTT
TRBD2	TRBJ2-3	NA	TRBV2	CASSSTSGGATDTQYF	TGTGCCAGCAGCTCAACTAGCGGGGGGGCCACAGATACGCAGTATTTT
NA	TRBJ2-7	NA	TRBV5-4	CASSLSPGAYEQYF	TGTGCCAGCAGCTTGAGCCCGGGGGCCTACGAGCAGTACTTC
NA	TRBJ2-5	NA	TRBV4-1	CASSQENTVGMETQYF	TGCGCCAGCAGCCAAGAGAATACGGTGGGGATGGAGACCCAGTACTTC